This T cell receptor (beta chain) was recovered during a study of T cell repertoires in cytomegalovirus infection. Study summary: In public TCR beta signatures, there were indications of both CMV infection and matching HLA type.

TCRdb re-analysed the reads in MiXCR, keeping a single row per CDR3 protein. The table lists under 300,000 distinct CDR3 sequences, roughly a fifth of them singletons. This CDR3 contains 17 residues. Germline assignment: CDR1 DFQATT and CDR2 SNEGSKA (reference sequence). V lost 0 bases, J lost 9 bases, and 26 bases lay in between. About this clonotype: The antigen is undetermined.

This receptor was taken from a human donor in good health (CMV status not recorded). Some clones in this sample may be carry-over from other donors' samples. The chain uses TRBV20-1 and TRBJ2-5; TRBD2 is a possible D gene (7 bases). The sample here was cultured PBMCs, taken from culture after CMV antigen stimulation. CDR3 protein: CSARDESGTDVRGPQYF. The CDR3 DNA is TGCAGTGCTAGAGATGAATCCGGGACGGACGTGCGGGGGCCCCAGTACTTC.